Following are 16 T cell receptor beta chains from one sample sequenced in a study of T cell changes during pregnancy in multiple sclerosis. TCRdb's copy holds only in-frame clones and misses some; the assay was immunoSEQ multiplex PCR. The sample contains 36,000 or so clones, approximately 92% of which appear only once. The source material was PBMCs (not recorded whether the cells were cultured). The receptors originated from a female donor with multiple sclerosis, enrolled in a pregnancy study.

J is TRBJ2-5 and V is TRBV5-1; a weak D match, TRBD2 (6 bases). Germline CDR1 and CDR2: SGHRS and YFSETQ. The length of the CDR3 is 13 residues. Trimming took 0 bases from V and 7 from J, leaving 10 bases between them. CDR3 protein: CASSLGEVATQYF. The CDR3 nucleotides are TGCGCCAGCAGCTTGGGGGAGGTGGCGACCCAGTACTTC.

The rearrangement uses TRBV4-2 and TRBJ1-5; D is undetermined. The V and J ends lost 0 bases and 5 bases respectively, with 8 bases between them. Germline values: CDR1 LGHNA, CDR2 YNFKEQ. This CDR3 contains 14 residues. CDR3 in amino acids: CASSQEIEDQPQHF. In DNA form, the CDR3 reads TGTGCCAGCAGCCAAGAGATTGAGGATCAGCCCCAGCATTTT.

The chain uses TRBV5-1 and TRBJ2-7; 9 bases match TRBD2. Germline CDR1 SGHRS, CDR2 YFSETQ. This CDR3 comprises 15 residues. With V trimmed by 4 bases and J by 2 bases, 7 bases remained unmatched. The CDR3 DNA reads TGCGCCAGCAGCGTTCTAGCGGGATTTACCTACGAGCAGTACTTC. It is translated as CASSVLAGFTYEQYF. The variable domain in full, with the rest retrieved from reference TRBV5-1 and TRBJ2-7, is KAGVTQTPRYLIKTRGQQVTLSCSPISGHRSVSWYQQTPGQGLQFLFEYFSETQRNKGNFPGRFSGRQFSNSRSEMNVSTLELGDSALYLCASSVLAGFTYEQYFGPGTRLTVT.

This rearrangement joins TRBV5-5 to TRBJ1-4; a possible D gene is TRBD1 (5 bases). CDR1 is SGHKS and CDR2 is YYEKEE in the germline V gene (reference sequence). The CDR3 has 15 amino acids. The V end was cut by 4 bases, the J end by 0 bases, with 10 bases between. The CDR3 here is CASSREGATNEKLFF. The CDR3 DNA reads as TGTGCCAGCAGCCGCGAAGGGGCAACTAATGAAAAACTGTTTTTT. The whole variable domain, filled in from reference TRBV5-5 and TRBJ1-4, reads DAGVTQSPTHLIKTRGQQVTLRCSPISGHKSVSWYQQVLGQGPQFIFQYYEKEERGRGNFPDRFSARQFPNYSSELNVNALLLGDSALYLCASSREGATNEKLFFGSGTQLSVL.

The chain uses TRBV2 and TRBJ1-2, with TRBD1 identical over 8 bases. The CDR3 is 13 amino acids. V shed 7 bases, J shed 3 bases, and the junction held 4 bases outside the gene matches. Germline values: CDR1 SNHLY, CDR2 FYNNEI. CDR3 protein: CASIQQGDYGYTF. The CDR3, as DNA: TGTGCCAGCATTCAACAGGGGGACTATGGCTACACCTTC.

V gene TRBV7-6 combines with J gene TRBJ2-7; 9 nucleotides line up with TRBD1. Germline trimming cut 5 bases from V and 0 bases from J; bases unmatched to any gene: 5. The CDR3 sequence is 15 residues long. CDR1 is SGHVS, CDR2 FNYEAQ, per germline. Written as DNA, the CDR3 is TGTGCCAGCAGCCCTCACAGGGGGCCCTCCTACGAGCAGTACTTC. Translated, it gives CASSPHRGPSYEQYF.

The rearrangement links TRBV4-1 to TRBJ1-1, with D possibly being TRBD1 (6 bases). The CDR3 covers 14 residues. Trimming removed 6 bases from V and 3 bases from J, with 14 bases in between. CDR1 is MGHRA and CDR2 is YSYEKL in the germline V gene. The CDR3 loop is CASSRGGGDTEAFF. The CDR3 coding sequence is TGCGCCAGCAGTAGGGGAGGGGGTGACACTGAAGCTTTCTTT.

The rearrangement joins TRBV18 to TRBJ2-2; D ambiguous. This CDR3 is built from 16 residues. CDR1 and CDR2 from the germline V gene are KGHSH and LQKENI. The V gene lost 3 bases and the J gene lost 0 bases, with 11 bases spanning the gap. CDR3 sequence reads: CASSPDTMSNTGELFF. CDR3 coding DNA: TGTGCCAGCTCACCTGATACTATGTCGAACACCGGGGAGCTGTTTTTT.

V usage is TRBV19 and J usage is TRBJ2-7; 9 bases agree with TRBD2. V dropped 6 bases and J dropped 3; count of bases not matched to a gene: 3. Germline V gene sequence: CDR1 LNHDA, CDR2 SQIVND (reference sequence). The CDR3 is 13 amino acids. The CDR3, as DNA: TGTGCCAGTAGAAATAGCGGGAGCTACGAGCAGTACTTC. Protein sequence: CASRNSGSYEQYF.

The J gene is TRBJ1-2, the V gene TRBV4-3, with 11 bases matching TRBD1. The CDR3 totals 13 residues. Germline V gene sequence: CDR1 LGHNA, CDR2 YSLEER. Trimming removed 3 bases from V and 7 bases from J; junction bases left unmatched: 1. DNA of the CDR3: TGCGCCAGCAGCCAGGGACAGGGGGTTGGCTACACCTTC. Translation gives CASSQGQGVGYTF.

CDR3 sequence (DNA): TGTGCCAGCAGCTTCTTCGGCGGGGCTAGCACAGATACGCAGTATTTT. Amino acids: CASSFFGGASTDTQYF. V usage is TRBV7-2 and J usage is TRBJ2-3; D perhaps matches TRBD2 (6 bases). CDR3 length: 16 residues. V shed 3 bases and J shed 0 bases, with 13 bases lying between them. Germline assignment: CDR1 SGHTA and CDR2 FQGNSA.

V usage is TRBV2 and J usage is TRBJ1-2; TRBD1 agrees at 10 bases. Germline V CDR1 and CDR2: SNHLY, FYNNEI. V was clipped by 4 bases and J by 4 bases; unmatched bases: 6. The CDR3 length is 15 residues. In DNA, the CDR3 is TGTGCCAGCAGTGGACAGGGGGCGAGTCGCTATGGCTACACCTTC. Protein sequence: CASSGQGASRYGYTF.

The rearrangement joins TRBV12-5 to TRBJ2-3, with 8 nucleotides matching TRBD2. The CDR3 contains 17 residues. The V gene's germline CDR1 is LGHNT and CDR2 FRNRAP. V shed 5 bases, J shed 4 bases, and the junction held 14 bases outside the gene matches. This chain's CDR3 is CASGPGVSGLAADTQYF. The DNA for the CDR3 is TGTGCTAGTGGTCCTGGTGTATCAGGACTAGCAGCAGATACGCAGTATTTT.

This chain connects TRBV19 to TRBJ2-5; a possible D gene is TRBD2 (6 bases). There are 15 residues in the CDR3. V shed 5 bases and J shed 4 bases, with 17 bases lying between them. Germline V gene data show CDR1 as LNHDA and CDR2 as SQIVND (reference sequence). The CDR3 nucleotides are TGTGCCAGTAGTCCCCGGGACTTCCGCGGAGAGACCCAGTACTTC. Translation gives CASSPRDFRGETQYF.

The chain combines TRBV4-2 with TRBJ2-3, with D perhaps matching TRBD2 (5 bases). CDR1 and CDR2 (germline): LGHNA, YNFKEQ. The CDR3 consists of 16 residues. V dropped 1 base and J dropped 0 bases, with 11 bases sitting between them. The CDR3 nucleotides are TGTGCCAGCAGCCAAGTGGTCGGACTGAGCACAGATACGCAGTATTTT. Its translation is CASSQVVGLSTDTQYF.

Only one count was recorded for this clone. V is TRBV6-1 and J is TRBJ2-1; 7 bases align to TRBD2. V was clipped by 3 bases and J by 4 bases; unmatched bases: 3. Germline loops: CDR1 MNHNS, CDR2 SASEGT. The CDR3 loop spans 14 amino acids. CDR3 loop: CASSDASGYNEQFF. CDR3 DNA sequence: TGTGCCAGCAGTGACGCTAGCGGATACAATGAGCAGTTCTTC.